This passage covers 11 T cell receptor beta chains from one sample sequenced in a study of identical twins. TCRdb used MiXCR to reprocess the 5' RACE reads, holding one entry per CDR3 protein. The table records roughly 490,000 distinct CDR3 sequences, around an eighth of them present only once. The same sample was also used in a study of yellow fever vaccine responses in identical twins.

Sequenced input: CD4+ T cells sorted from blood. The receptors were gathered from a woman between 18 and 30 years old in good health.

This clonotype turned up a few times. The rearrangement joins TRBV5-1 to TRBJ2-7, with D perhaps given as TRBD1 or TRBD2 (5 bases each). The germline V and J ends were trimmed by 1 base and 1 base, with 9 bases remaining between them. Germline loops: CDR1 SGHRS, CDR2 YFSETQ. This CDR3 region has 14 residues. The CDR3 loop is CASSLRGPSYEQYF. In DNA form, the CDR3 reads TGCGCCAGCAGCTTGAGGGGACCTTCCTACGAGCAGTACTTC.

The chain has TRBV27 and TRBJ2-7; D is uncertain. Germline-derived CDR1 and CDR2 are MNHEY and SMNVEV (reference sequence). The CDR3 runs to 13 residues. V dropped 6 bases and J dropped 3 bases, with 12 bases sitting between them. The CDR3 loop is CASSFVGDYEQYF. CDR3 sequence (DNA): TGTGCCAGCAGCTTCGTAGGAGACTACGAGCAGTACTTC.

The V gene is TRBV7-9, the J gene TRBJ2-1; the D is unclear. The germline gives CDR1 SEHNR, CDR2 FQNEAQ (reference sequence). V was shortened by 1 base and J by 5 bases, with 12 bases between the two germline ends. This CDR3 comprises 15 residues. The CDR3 reads CASSLGVNPNNEQFF. CDR3 nucleotide sequence: TGTGCCAGCAGCTTAGGGGTCAACCCCAACAATGAGCAGTTCTTC. The complete variable domain, with remaining parts taken from reference TRBV7-9 and TRBJ2-1, reads DTGVSQNPRHKITKRGQNVTFRCDPISEHNRLYWYRQTLGQGPEFLTYFQNEAQLEKSRLLSDRFSAERPKGSFSTLEIQRTEQGDSAMYLCASSLGVNPNNEQFFGPGTRLTVL.

The table lists this clonotype with a few counts. This chain uses TRBV5-1 with TRBJ1-1; 7 bases are shared with TRBD1. Germline lookup yields CDR1 SGHRS and CDR2 YFSETQ. The CDR3 covers 14 residues. The junction had 1 base not matched to a gene; V was cut back by 1 base and J by 1 base. The CDR3 loop reads CASSLRDRNTEAFF. In DNA, the CDR3 is TGCGCCAGCAGCTTGCGGGACAGGAACACTGAAGCTTTCTTT.

This clonotype appeared a few times. The chain carries TRBV6-1 and TRBJ2-5, with TRBD1 identical over 7 bases. Germline lookup yields CDR1 MNHNS and CDR2 SASEGT. The V and J ends lost 7 bases and 1 base, in that order; junction bases with no gene match: 6. The CDR3 runs to 14 residues. CDR3 region: CASKRDRAQETQYF. In DNA form, the CDR3 reads TGTGCCAGCAAAAGAGACAGGGCCCAAGAGACCCAGTACTTC.

This clonotype came up a few times. This chain links TRBV7-9 with TRBJ2-5; possibly TRBD1 for D (6 bases). The ends were cut back, 5 bases at V and 0 bases at J, with 16 bases in the middle. The CDR3 totals 16 residues. The V gene's germline CDR1 is SEHNR and CDR2 FQNEAQ (reference sequence). The CDR3 DNA sequence: TGTGCCAGCAGCCCAGGACAGACACAGTACCAAGAGACCCAGTACTTC. It specifies CASSPGQTQYQETQYF.

This clonotype was seen a few times. This rearrangement joins TRBV24-1 to TRBJ2-3; 8 bases match TRBD2. The CDR3 loop spans 14 amino acids. Germline V CDR1 and CDR2: KGHDR, SFDVKD. V lost 6 bases to trimming and J lost 2 bases; unmatched junction nucleotides: 3. This CDR3 is CATSRGGSTDTQYF. The CDR3 nucleotides are TGTGCCACCAGTCGGGGGGGGTCCACAGATACGCAGTATTTT.

This clonotype was seen only a few times. This chain joins TRBV5-1 and TRBJ2-3; no clear D. The ends were cut back, 6 bases at V and 0 bases at J, with 5 bases in the middle. The CDR3 is made up of 12 amino acids. Germline V gives CDR1 SGHRS, CDR2 YFSETQ. As DNA, the CDR3 is TGCGCCAGCAAGTCCAGCACAGATACGCAGTATTTT. Translated, it gives CASKSSTDTQYF.

This clonotype was counted between two and nine times. This chain uses TRBV18 with TRBJ2-2, with 8 bases identical to TRBD2. Per the germline V gene, CDR1 is KGHSH and CDR2 is LQKENI. Unmatched junction bases numbered 3, after V lost 3 bases and J lost 0 bases. This CDR3 contains 16 residues. This CDR3 reads CASSPLLAANTGELFF. DNA for the CDR3: TGTGCCAGCTCACCTTTACTAGCGGCGAACACCGGGGAGCTGTTTTTT.

This clonotype was counted between two and nine times. The chain has TRBV10-3 and TRBJ2-6; 8 nucleotides line up with TRBD1. This CDR3 comprises 14 residues. V dropped 10 bases and J dropped 2; count of bases not matched to a gene: 4. Germline CDR1 is ENHRY and CDR2 is SYGVKD. CDR3 protein: CASHRGTGANVLTF. The DNA for the CDR3 is TGTGCCAGCCACAGGGGGACTGGGGCCAACGTCCTGACTTTC.

This clonotype occurred many times. This sequence joins TRBV5-1 and TRBJ2-5; D call uncertain. The CDR3 contains 14 residues. The germline V gene has CDR1 SGHRS and CDR2 YFSETQ. Deletions cut 1 base from V and 2 bases from J, with 9 bases between. The CDR3: CASSLQVGQETQYF. The CDR3 DNA reads TGCGCCAGCAGCTTGCAAGTGGGGCAAGAGACCCAGTACTTC.